The next 9 T cell receptor beta chains were all read from a single sample in a study of blood T cell repertoires in COVID-19. Only in-frame clones appear in the TCRdb table, and some are missing; sequencing was by immunoSEQ multiplex PCR. The sample carries 200,000 to 300,000 clones, over 80% recorded once. Input material: PBMCs or T cells enriched from blood (not recorded which). Source of these receptors: a woman aged 25 to 45 with acute COVID-19.

This clone was counted between two and nine times. This chain's CDR3 is CASSQGSGDTDTQYF. The CDR3 bases are TGTGCCAGCAGCCAAGGGAGCGGGGACACAGATACGCAGTATTTT. This sequence joins TRBV3-1 (or the pseudogene TRBV3-2) and TRBJ2-3; 7 nucleotides align to TRBD2. The V gene's germline CDR1 is LGHDT and CDR2 YNNKEL (reference sequence). Germline trimming cut 1 base from V and 2 bases from J; bases unmatched to any gene: 3. The CDR3 has 15 residues.

V usage is TRBV9 and J usage is TRBJ2-5, with TRBD2 matching over 9 bases. Per germline, CDR1 SGDLS and CDR2 YYNGEE. CDR3 size: 16 residues. Trimming removed 0 bases from V and 5 bases from J; junction bases left unmatched: 8. The CDR3 DNA is TGTGCCAGCAGCGTAGCTTCGCGGGGGGGCGTGGAGACCCAGTACTTC. This encodes CASSVASRGGVETQYF.

This clone was found once. The rearrangement uses TRBV9 and TRBJ1-6; 8 nucleotides agree with TRBD1. The CDR3 has 14 amino acids. V was pared by 5 bases and J by 10 bases, with 8 bases of the junction left unmatched. From germline, CDR1 is SGDLS and CDR2 YYNGEE. Here the CDR3 DNA reads TGTGCCAGCAGTTCAGGACAGGGCTTATCACCCCTCCACTTT. Translated: CASSSGQGLSPLHF.

The chain carries TRBV15 and TRBJ1-4; the D gene is possibly TRBD1 (6 bases). V lost 6 bases and J lost 4, with 12 bases in between. CDR3 size: 14 residues. Germline loops: CDR1 LNHNV, CDR2 YYDKDF (reference sequence). CDR3 sequence: CATSTGTSNEKLFF. The CDR3 nucleotides are TGTGCCACCAGTACCGGGACAAGTAATGAAAAACTGTTTTTT.

V usage is TRBV12-5 and J usage is TRBJ1-5; D is unresolved. The CDR3 is 15 amino acids. V lost 7 bases and J 0 bases, leaving 13 bases between the germline ends. Germline CDR1 LGHNT, CDR2 FRNRAP. Here the CDR3 DNA reads TGTGCTAGTGCCCCTGGAGTCGGTAGCAATCAGCCCCAGCATTTT. It codes for CASAPGVGSNQPQHF.

V is TRBV19 and J is TRBJ1-6; no firm D call. Germline V gene sequence: CDR1 LNHDA, CDR2 SQIVND (reference sequence). V was shortened by 3 bases and J by 6 bases, with 12 bases between the two germline ends. CDR3 size: 15 residues. The CDR3 sequence: CASSMGSAGNSPLHF. In nucleotides, the CDR3 is TGTGCCAGTAGTATGGGGAGCGCAGGTAATTCACCCCTCCACTTT.

The V gene is TRBV12-3 or TRBV12-4, the J gene TRBJ2-7; the match to TRBD2 covers 7 bases. This CDR3 is 13 amino acids long. The V segment lost 5 bases and the J segment 2 bases; nucleotides outside the gene matches: 3. The CDR3 coding sequence is TGTGCCAGCAGTCCTAGCGGAGCCTACGAGCAGTACTTC. As protein: CASSPSGAYEQYF.

The gene calls are TRBV2 and TRBJ1-1; 9 nucleotides match TRBD1. The CDR3 has 15 amino acids. Looked up from germline, CDR1 is SNHLY and CDR2 is FYNNEI. The V and J ends lost 2 bases and 4 bases, in that order; junction bases with no gene match: 5. Here the CDR3 reads CASSEITGGGTEAFF. In DNA, the CDR3 is TGTGCCAGCAGTGAAATCACAGGGGGCGGCACTGAAGCTTTCTTT.

This clone has a count of ten or more. The CDR3 DNA reads as TGCAGCGTTCCCAGTGAGGGAGAGACCCAGTACTTC. It translates to CSVPSEGETQYF. The chain uses TRBV29-1 and TRBJ2-5; TRBD2 is a possible D gene (5 bases). V lost 5 bases and J lost 4, with 11 bases in between. Germline loops: CDR1 SQVTM, CDR2 ANQGSEA. The CDR3 spans 12 residues.